Ten or more counts support the clone carrying this TCR beta chain. Its target is unknown. TCRdb fed the 5' RACE reads into MiXCR, producing one record per CDR3 protein. The table has about 64,000 distinct CDR3 sequences, 22% seen once; the top ten hold 2.5% to 3%. Per germline, CDR1 SGHKS and CDR2 YYEKEE (reference sequence). There are 13 residues in the CDR3. Trimming removed 4 bases at V and 9 bases at J, with 14 bases between. The study's findings and limits: Tumor Treg TCRs overlapped most with tumor naive CD4+ cells.

This clonotype originated in a female donor with breast cancer. The chain is built from TRBV5-5 and TRBJ2-1, with D unresolved. The sequenced material came from memory CD4+ T cells sorted from a lymph node. The subset was: memory CD4+ T cells, CD4+CD45RO+CD25-. The CDR3 nucleotides read TGTGCCAGCAGCCGAAGCAGCGCCCCTGAGCAGTTCTTC. As protein: CASSRSSAPEQFF.